These T cell receptor beta chains were read from a single sample in a study of shared clonotypes between healthy human individuals. TCRdb keeps only in-frame clones here, not all; method: immunoSEQ multiplex PCR. This sample has around 2,000,000 clones, with over 85% found just once. The sequenced material came from naive CD8+ T cells sorted from blood. The receptors here all came from a man between 18 and 29 years old in good health. CDR3s include the opening cysteine and the closing phenylalanine or tryptophan. Fields, in order: CDR3 DNA, CDR3 protein, D gene, J gene, V gene, CDR3 length, clone size. D genes are given only for firm matches. The size entry is marked missing in some rows and otherwise reads once, few, many or a size class.

CDR3 DNA: TGTGCCAGCAGCTTAAGCCCCAGCGGGGGGAATGAGCAGTTCTTC
CDR3 protein: CASSLSPSGGNEQFF
D gene: TRBD2
J gene: TRBJ2-1
V gene: TRBV7-3
CDR3 length: 15
clone size: -

CDR3 DNA: TGCGCCAGCAGCTTGGGACTAGCGGGGACCGGGGAGCTGTTTTTT
CDR3 protein: CASSLGLAGTGELFF
D gene: TRBD2
J gene: TRBJ2-2
V gene: TRBV5-1
CDR3 length: 15
clone size: once

CDR3 DNA: TGTGCCAGCAGCCAGACTCCGGGACAGGGTAATGAAAAACTGTTTTTT
CDR3 protein: CASSQTPGQGNEKLFF
D gene: TRBD1
J gene: TRBJ1-4
V gene: TRBV7-9
CDR3 length: 16
clone size: -

CDR3 DNA: TGTGCCAGCAGTGAAGCGCTCAAGAGGGACAAGGGTTCCTACGAGCAGTACTTC
CDR3 protein: CASSEALKRDKGSYEQYF
D gene: -
J gene: TRBJ2-7
V gene: TRBV2
CDR3 length: 18
clone size: once

CDR3 DNA: TGTGCCAGCAGTTTATTGGGGACTAGCGGTTACAATGAGCAGTTCTTC
CDR3 protein: CASSLLGTSGYNEQFF
D gene: TRBD2
J gene: TRBJ2-1
V gene: TRBV27
CDR3 length: 16
clone size: -

CDR3 DNA: TGTGCCAGCAGTTTAGGAGAGGGGGGAGAAGCTTTCTTT
CDR3 protein: CASSLGEGGEAFF
D gene: -
J gene: TRBJ1-1
V gene: TRBV27
CDR3 length: 13
clone size: -

CDR3 DNA: TGTGCCAGCAGTGAAGGGGGACATTCCCTCGCTAACTATGGCTACACCTTC
CDR3 protein: CASSEGGHSLANYGYTF
D gene: -
J gene: TRBJ1-2
V gene: TRBV2
CDR3 length: 17
clone size: -

CDR3 DNA: TGTGCCATCAGTGCCCCGGCGCCGGGGGAGACCCAGTACTTC
CDR3 protein: CAISAPAPGETQYF
D gene: -
J gene: TRBJ2-5
V gene: TRBV10-3
CDR3 length: 14
clone size: -

CDR3 DNA: TGTGCCAGCAGCGTAGGTATCGGGGAGCTGTTTTTT
CDR3 protein: CASSVGIGELFF
D gene: -
J gene: TRBJ2-2
V gene: TRBV9
CDR3 length: 12
clone size: -

CDR3 DNA: TGTGCCAGCAGTGGACAGGGTGACTATGGCTACACCTTC
CDR3 protein: CASSGQGDYGYTF
D gene: TRBD1
J gene: TRBJ1-2
V gene: TRBV28
CDR3 length: 13
clone size: -

CDR3 DNA: TGTGCCAGCAGCTTGGGACAGGGGAAAGAGACCCAGTACTTC
CDR3 protein: CASSLGQGKETQYF
D gene: TRBD1
J gene: TRBJ2-5
V gene: TRBV5-8
CDR3 length: 14
clone size: -

CDR3 DNA: TGTGCCAGCAGTTACTCGGGACTAGAGCAGTACTTC
CDR3 protein: CASSYSGLEQYF
D gene: TRBD2
J gene: TRBJ2-7
V gene: TRBV6-6
CDR3 length: 12
clone size: -

CDR3 DNA: TGTGCCAGCGGACCCTCGGGAATGAACGCCGAAAAACTGTTTTTT
CDR3 protein: CASGPSGMNAEKLFF
D gene: -
J gene: TRBJ1-4
V gene: TRBV11-2
CDR3 length: 15
clone size: -

CDR3 DNA: TGTGCCAGCAGCCCAATGGTGAACACAGATACGCAGTATTTT
CDR3 protein: CASSPMVNTDTQYF
D gene: -
J gene: TRBJ2-3
V gene: TRBV7-9
CDR3 length: 14
clone size: -

CDR3 DNA: TGTGCCTGGAGTGAGGTCAGCAGCAATCAGCCCCAGCATTTT
CDR3 protein: CAWSEVSSNQPQHF
D gene: -
J gene: TRBJ1-5
V gene: TRBV30
CDR3 length: 14
clone size: -

CDR3 DNA: TGTGCCAGCAGCGCATCGACGACCCGGGCGGACTCACCCCTCCACTTT
CDR3 protein: CASSASTTRADSPLHF
D gene: -
J gene: TRBJ1-6
V gene: TRBV9
CDR3 length: 16
clone size: -

CDR3 DNA: TGTGCCAGCAGAACCGGGACAGAATACGAGCAGTACTTC
CDR3 protein: CASRTGTEYEQYF
D gene: TRBD1
J gene: TRBJ2-7
V gene: TRBV2
CDR3 length: 13
clone size: -

CDR3 DNA: TGTGCCAGCAGTAACAGGGTAACCTACGAGCAGTACTTC
CDR3 protein: CASSNRVTYEQYF
D gene: -
J gene: TRBJ2-7
V gene: TRBV27
CDR3 length: 13
clone size: -

CDR3 DNA: TGCGCCAGCAGCTCATCAATGACAGGGACGTTGATGAACACTGAAGCTTTCTTT
CDR3 protein: CASSSSMTGTLMNTEAFF
D gene: TRBD1
J gene: TRBJ1-1
V gene: TRBV5-1
CDR3 length: 18
clone size: -

CDR3 DNA: TGTGCCAGCAGCTTAGCCCCGGGTGGCTACGAGCAGTACTTC
CDR3 protein: CASSLAPGGYEQYF
D gene: -
J gene: TRBJ2-7
V gene: TRBV11-2
CDR3 length: 14
clone size: -

CDR3 DNA: TGTGCCAGCAGCGCCGGGACTAGCGGGGGGTTCTCCTACAATGAGCAGTTCTTC
CDR3 protein: CASSAGTSGGFSYNEQFF
D gene: TRBD2
J gene: TRBJ2-1
V gene: TRBV11-2
CDR3 length: 18
clone size: -

CDR3 DNA: TGTGCCAGCAGTGATGGAGGCAGATTGAACACTGAAGCTTTCTTT
CDR3 protein: CASSDGGRLNTEAFF
D gene: -
J gene: TRBJ1-1
V gene: TRBV2
CDR3 length: 15
clone size: -

CDR3 DNA: TGTGCCAGCTCACCGGGAGCAGGGCCCTACGAGCAGTACTTC
CDR3 protein: CASSPGAGPYEQYF
D gene: -
J gene: TRBJ2-7
V gene: TRBV18
CDR3 length: 14
clone size: -

CDR3 DNA: TGCGCCAGCAGCCAAGATTTTGACAGGGGCAACGAGCAGTACTTC
CDR3 protein: CASSQDFDRGNEQYF
D gene: TRBD1
J gene: TRBJ2-7
V gene: TRBV4-3
CDR3 length: 15
clone size: few

CDR3 DNA: TGTGCCAGCAGTTACTCGGGACAGGGGAACGAGCAGTTCTTC
CDR3 protein: CASSYSGQGNEQFF
D gene: TRBD1
J gene: TRBJ2-1
V gene: TRBV6-5
CDR3 length: 14
clone size: -

CDR3 DNA: TGCGCCAGCAGTCAACTAAGCAATAGCAATCAGCCCCAGCATTTT
CDR3 protein: CASSQLSNSNQPQHF
D gene: -
J gene: TRBJ1-5
V gene: TRBV4-1
CDR3 length: 15
clone size: few

CDR3 DNA: TGTGCCAGCAGCTTAGTAGGGACAGGGGAGGAGACCCAGTACTTC
CDR3 protein: CASSLVGTGEETQYF
D gene: TRBD1
J gene: TRBJ2-5
V gene: TRBV7-9
CDR3 length: 15
clone size: -

CDR3 DNA: TGTGCCACCGTAGATCATAGCGGGGTACGCACAGATACGCAGTATTTT
CDR3 protein: CATVDHSGVRTDTQYF
D gene: TRBD2
J gene: TRBJ2-3
V gene: TRBV7-9
CDR3 length: 16
clone size: -

CDR3 DNA: TGTGCCAGCGGGGCGGGGACTTACAATGAGCAGTTCTTC
CDR3 protein: CASGAGTYNEQFF
D gene: -
J gene: TRBJ2-1
V gene: TRBV6-6
CDR3 length: 13
clone size: -

CDR3 DNA: TGTGCCAGTAGTTATTTGGTGACTAGCGTAACAGATACGCAGTATTTT
CDR3 protein: CASSYLVTSVTDTQYF
D gene: TRBD2
J gene: TRBJ2-3
V gene: TRBV19
CDR3 length: 16
clone size: -

CDR3 DNA: TGTGCCAGCAACCCCTCGGACAGGGGGAGGATAGACTATGGCTACACCTTC
CDR3 protein: CASNPSDRGRIDYGYTF
D gene: TRBD1
J gene: TRBJ1-2
V gene: TRBV5-8
CDR3 length: 17
clone size: -